This TCR beta chain was sequenced during a study of blood T cell repertoires in COVID-19. The overall study: Specimens from acute and convalescent COVID-19 originated in the United States, Italy and Spain. The analysed material was cDNA or gDNA that came from T cells, B-cell-depleted T cells, or PBMCs.

CDR3 length: 14 amino acids. The germline gives CDR1 SGHRS, CDR2 YFSETQ. With 0 bases removed from V and 5 bases from J, the gap between germline ends came to 10 bases. Study processing details: Reference gene primer amplification gave nucleated cell count estimates. The method was immunoSEQ multiplex PCR; TCRdb's version includes in-frame clones alone and lacks a portion of them. V and J calls and clone size follow that table, whereas D and trimming were derived from the DNA. Of more than 95,000 clones in the sample, roughly 85% were seen once. Enrolled during active infection, Seattle patients were then followed longitudinally.

This clonotype originated in a woman aged 80 or older with COVID-19, enrolled during active disease. The sample was peripheral blood. V and J are TRBV5-1 and TRBJ2-3; the D gene is possibly TRBD1 (5 bases). The CDR3, as DNA: TGCGCCAGCAGCTTGGGGGCAGGGCGAGATACGCAGTATTTT. This gives the protein CASSLGAGRDTQYF.